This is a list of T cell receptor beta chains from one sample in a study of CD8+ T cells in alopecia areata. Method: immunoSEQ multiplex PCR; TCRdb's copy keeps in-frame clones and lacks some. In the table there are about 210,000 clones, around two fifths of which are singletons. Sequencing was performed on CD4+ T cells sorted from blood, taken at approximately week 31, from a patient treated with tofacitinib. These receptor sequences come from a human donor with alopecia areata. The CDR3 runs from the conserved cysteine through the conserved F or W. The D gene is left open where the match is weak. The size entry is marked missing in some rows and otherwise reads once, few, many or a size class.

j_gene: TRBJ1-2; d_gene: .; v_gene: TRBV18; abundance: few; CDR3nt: TGTGCCAGCTCACCGGGGATTTACCGTGGAGACTATGGCTACACCTTC; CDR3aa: CASSPGIYRGDYGYTF
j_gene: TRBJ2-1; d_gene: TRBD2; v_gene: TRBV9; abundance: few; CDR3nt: TGTGCCAGCAGCGTAACTAGCGGGGGGTACAATGAGCAGTTCTTC; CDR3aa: CASSVTSGGYNEQFF
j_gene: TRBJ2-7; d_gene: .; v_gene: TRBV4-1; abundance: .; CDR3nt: TGCGCCAGCAGCTTCTCCGACAGCTCCTACGAGCAGTACTTC; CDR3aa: CASSFSDSSYEQYF
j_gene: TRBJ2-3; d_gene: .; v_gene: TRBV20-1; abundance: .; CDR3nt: TGCAGTGCTGTTAGTAGTTATACGCAGTATTTT; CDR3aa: CSAVSSYTQYF
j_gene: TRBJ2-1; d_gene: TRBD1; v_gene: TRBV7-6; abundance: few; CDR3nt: TGTGCCAGCAGCTTAGTAGGGGGCCTGGCCTACAATGAGCAGTTCTTC; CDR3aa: CASSLVGGLAYNEQFF
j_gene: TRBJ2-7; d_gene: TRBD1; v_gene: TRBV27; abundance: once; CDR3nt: TGTGCCAGCAGTCCCTCGACAGGGCGAAACTCCTACGAGCAGTACTTC; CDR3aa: CASSPSTGRNSYEQYF
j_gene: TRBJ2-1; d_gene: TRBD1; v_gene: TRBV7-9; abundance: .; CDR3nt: TGTGCCAGCAGCCCCCGACAGGGGAATGAGCAGTTCTTC; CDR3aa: CASSPRQGNEQFF
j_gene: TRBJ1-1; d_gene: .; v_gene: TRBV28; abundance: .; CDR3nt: TGTGCCAGCAGTTCCCAGGTCGGTTTTAACACTGAAGCTTTCTTT; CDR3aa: CASSSQVGFNTEAFF
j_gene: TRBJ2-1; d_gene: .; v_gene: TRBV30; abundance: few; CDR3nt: TGTGCCTGGAGATTGGCGAGCAATGAGCAGTTCTTC; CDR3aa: CAWRLASNEQFF
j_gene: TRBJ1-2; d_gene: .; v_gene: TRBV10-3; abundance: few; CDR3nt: TGTGCCATCAGTGAAAAGGTGACGGGAGCTAACTATGGCTACACCTTC; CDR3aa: CAISEKVTGANYGYTF
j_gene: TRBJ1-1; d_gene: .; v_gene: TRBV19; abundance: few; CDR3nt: TGTGCCAGCAATCTGCCCGGGCATCCCTCGGCTTTCTTT; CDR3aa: CASNLPGHPSAFF
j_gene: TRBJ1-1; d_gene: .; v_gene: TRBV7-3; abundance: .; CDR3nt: TGTGCCAGCAGCGCTAAGGGGAGGGGAAACACTGAAGCTTTCTTT; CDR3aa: CASSAKGRGNTEAFF
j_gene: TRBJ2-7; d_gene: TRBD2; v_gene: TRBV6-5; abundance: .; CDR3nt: TGTGCCAGCAGTTACTCGACTAGCGGGGCCTACGAGCAGTACTTC; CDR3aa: CASSYSTSGAYEQYF
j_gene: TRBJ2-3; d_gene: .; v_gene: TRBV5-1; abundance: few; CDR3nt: TGCGCCAGCAGCTTAGGGGGGGTCCACATGGATACGCAGTATTTT; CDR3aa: CASSLGGVHMDTQYF
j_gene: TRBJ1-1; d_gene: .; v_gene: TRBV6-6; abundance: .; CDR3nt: TGTGCCAGCAGTTACTCGACCAACACTGAAGCTTTCTTT; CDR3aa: CASSYSTNTEAFF
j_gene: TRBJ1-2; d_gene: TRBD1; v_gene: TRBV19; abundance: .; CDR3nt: TGTGCCAGTAGTACCTCCGGGACAGGGCATGGCTACACCTTC; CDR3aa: CASSTSGTGHGYTF
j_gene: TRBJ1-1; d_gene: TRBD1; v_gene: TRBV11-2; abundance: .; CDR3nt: TGTGCCAGCAGCCCCTGGACAGGGGTCTATATGAACACTGAAGCTTTCTTT; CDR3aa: CASSPWTGVYMNTEAFF
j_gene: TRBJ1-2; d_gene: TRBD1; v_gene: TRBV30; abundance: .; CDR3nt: TGTGCCTGGAGTCCGGGACAGGGAGCCTACACCTTC; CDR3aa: CAWSPGQGAYTF